These 18 T cell receptor beta chains were sequenced from one sample in a study of Ad26.COV2.S vaccination and SARS-CoV-2 variants. Data came from immunoSEQ multiplex PCR; TCRdb stores just in-frame clones and leaves some out. The sample consists of roughly 380,000 clones, roughly 84% of them appearing once. Specified treatment: 15 to 20 received Ad26.COV2.S at low or high dose, single or two shots; 5 received placebo; per-sample allocation not given. The samples date from day 63 after the first vaccine or placebo injection. Source: peripheral blood, taken in a trial of Ad26.COV2.S vaccine versus placebo. These receptors were collected from a person aged 18-60 years who received the Ad26.COV2.S COVID-19 vaccine or a placebo.

V gene TRBV5-1 combines with J gene TRBJ2-2; D unresolved. CDR3 length: 14 residues. The germline gives CDR1 SGHRS, CDR2 YFSETQ. V was clipped by 7 bases and J by 0 bases, with 10 bases between them. CDR3 in amino acids: CASYFGSNTGELFF. CDR3 in DNA: TGCGCCAGCTACTTCGGGTCGAACACCGGGGAGCTGTTTTTT.

The V gene is TRBV7-2, the J gene TRBJ1-1; possibly TRBD1 for D (5 bases). The ends were cut back, 3 bases at V and 1 base at J, with 12 bases in the middle. The V gene's germline CDR1 is SGHTA and CDR2 FQGNSA. The CDR3 runs 15 residues. The CDR3 nucleotides are TGTGCCAGCAGCTTTGGGGGGATGGGGAACACTGAAGCTTTCTTT. It is translated as CASSFGGMGNTEAFF.

V usage is TRBV7-9 and J usage is TRBJ2-1; weak D call: TRBD2 (5 bases). The germline V gene encodes CDR1 SEHNR and CDR2 FQNEAQ (reference sequence). Trimming shortened V by 6 bases and J by 7 bases, and 16 bases separated the two germline ends. The CDR3 is made up of 14 amino acids. Written as DNA, the CDR3 is TGTGCCAGCAGGCTACGTAGCGATGGGAATGAGCAGTTCTTC. Translated: CASRLRSDGNEQFF.

The chain uses TRBV6-2 or TRBV6-3 and TRBJ2-6; 7 nucleotides agree with TRBD1. This CDR3 has 17 residues. The ends lost 5 bases at V and 0 bases at J; junction bases unmatched: 7. Looked up from germline, CDR1 is MNHEY and CDR2 is SVGEGT. CDR3 sequence (DNA): TGTGCCAGCAGTCCCCGGACAGGCTACTCTGGGGCCAACGTCCTGACTTTC. As protein: CASSPRTGYSGANVLTF.

The rearrangement uses TRBV7-9 and TRBJ2-3; D is perhaps TRBD1 (5 bases). The CDR3 is 16 residues long. CDR1 and CDR2 from the germline V gene are SEHNR and FQNEAQ (reference sequence). Trimming took off 1 base at V and 0 bases at J, with 11 bases between the two ends. CDR3 in amino acids: CASSLGQTHSTDTQYF. The CDR3 coding sequence is TGTGCCAGCAGCTTAGGACAGACTCATAGCACAGATACGCAGTATTTT.

V and J are TRBV5-6 and TRBJ2-5; D remains unclear. With 4 bases removed from V and 5 bases from J, the gap between germline ends came to 9 bases. Germline assignment: CDR1 SGHDT and CDR2 YYEEEE. CDR3 length equals 12 residues. The CDR3, as DNA: TGTGCCAGCAGCCCCGGCAGGGAGACCCAGTACTTC. This encodes CASSPGRETQYF.

The chain is built from TRBV24-1 and TRBJ1-5; weak D call: TRBD1 (6 bases). The germline CDR1 and CDR2 sequences are KGHDR and SFDVKD. The CDR3 is made up of 14 amino acids. V lost 5 bases and J 4 bases, leaving 11 bases between the germline ends. CDR3 sequence (DNA): TGTGCCACCAGTGTCAGGGGTCAGAATCAGCCCCAGCATTTT. It specifies CATSVRGQNQPQHF.

The genes are TRBV11-2 and TRBJ2-5, with D possibly being TRBD1 (5 bases). Per the germline V gene, CDR1 is SGHAT and CDR2 is FQNNGV. Trimming took 5 bases from V and 3 from J, leaving 13 bases between them. CDR3 length: 14 residues. CDR3 coding DNA: TGTGCCAGCAGCCCCTACCTCAGGGAAGAGACCCAGTACTTC. It codes for CASSPYLREETQYF.

The DNA of the CDR3 is TGTGCCAGCTCACCACCAGCCTCCAAAAACATTCAGTACTTC. It encodes CASSPPASKNIQYF. The chain recombines TRBV18 with TRBJ2-4; D unresolved. V lost 0 bases and J lost 2, with 5 bases in between. CDR3 length equals 14 residues. Germline V lookup: CDR1 KGHSH, CDR2 LQKENI.

V gene TRBV5-1 combines with J gene TRBJ2-7, with a tentative D call TRBD2 (5 bases). The length of the CDR3 is 13 residues. The V gene lost 5 bases and the J gene lost 3 bases, with 12 bases spanning the gap. CDR1 and CDR2 (germline): SGHRS, YFSETQ. The CDR3 DNA reads as TGCGCCAGCAGTCCGGGATCGTACTACGAGCAGTACTTC. Amino acid sequence: CASSPGSYYEQYF.

The chain joins TRBV28 to TRBJ1-5; D is unresolved. The germline gives CDR1 MDHEN, CDR2 SYDVKM. The CDR3 is 11 residues long. Between the trimmed V and J ends, which lost 2 bases and 4 bases, there was a span of 0 bases. CDR3 nucleotides: TGTGCCAGCAGTTTAAATCAGCCCCAGCATTTT. Translating it yields CASSLNQPQHF.

The chain recombines TRBV6-5 with TRBJ1-1, with a possible D match to TRBD1 (5 bases). The CDR3 contains 14 residues. V dropped 6 bases and J dropped 4 bases, with 15 bases sitting between them. Germline values: CDR1 MNHEY, CDR2 SVGAGI. CDR3 DNA sequence: TGTGCCAGCAGGCCGGGACCCGCACCCACTGAAGCTTTCTTT. This encodes CASRPGPAPTEAFF.

This rearrangement joins TRBV5-4 to TRBJ2-1; D unresolved. Trimming stripped 4 bases from V and 4 bases from J, with 9 bases between. The CDR3 runs 13 residues. Germline-derived CDR1 and CDR2 are SGHNT and YYREEE (reference sequence). The CDR3 spells CASSIDSYNEQFF. CDR3 nucleotide sequence: TGTGCCAGCAGCATAGACTCATACAATGAGCAGTTCTTC.

The table lists this clone with a count of one. This chain connects TRBV12-3 or TRBV12-4 to TRBJ1-4, with D hard to call. The CDR3 extends over 13 amino acids. V lost 5 bases and J 7 bases, leaving 11 bases between the germline ends. CDR3 DNA: TGTGCCAGCAGTCTGGGAAACGGTGAAAAACTGTTTTTT. Amino acids: CASSLGNGEKLFF.

This chain joins TRBV5-1 and TRBJ2-1; TRBD2 matches at 7 bases. The CDR3 spans 13 residues. The V gene end was trimmed by 4 bases and the J gene end by 2 bases; junction bases not matched to a gene: 0. The germline V gene has CDR1 SGHRS and CDR2 YFSETQ. The CDR3 DNA sequence: TGCGCCAGCAGCGGACTAGCCTACAATGAGCAGTTCTTC. Its protein is CASSGLAYNEQFF.

J is TRBJ2-1 and V is TRBV16; tentatively, D is TRBD1 (6 bases). Deletions cut 0 bases from V and 8 bases from J, with 11 bases between. This CDR3 comprises 14 residues. Germline CDR1 KGHSY, CDR2 FQNENV. For the CDR3, the DNA is TGTGCCAGCAGCCAATCTAGCAGGGGCTATGAGCAGTTCTTC. Translating it yields CASSQSSRGYEQFF.

V and J are TRBV10-3 and TRBJ2-1, with 10 bases matching TRBD1. Germline CDR1 and CDR2: ENHRY and SYGVKD. CDR3 length: 15 amino acids. The ends lost 4 bases at V and 6 bases at J; junction bases unmatched: 6. The CDR3: CAISGLGQGGNEQFF. As DNA, the CDR3 is TGTGCCATCAGTGGCTTAGGACAGGGGGGCAATGAGCAGTTCTTC.

This chain uses TRBV3-1 (or the pseudogene TRBV3-2) with TRBJ1-2; D is perhaps TRBD1 (6 bases). The CDR3 extends over 16 amino acids. The V gene lost 4 bases and the J gene lost 2 bases, with 17 bases spanning the gap. Germline V gene sequence: CDR1 LGHDT, CDR2 YNNKEL (reference sequence). As DNA, the CDR3 is TGTGCCAGCAGCCTCGGCGCAGGGGAAGGGAACTATGGCTACACCTTC. It encodes CASSLGAGEGNYGYTF.